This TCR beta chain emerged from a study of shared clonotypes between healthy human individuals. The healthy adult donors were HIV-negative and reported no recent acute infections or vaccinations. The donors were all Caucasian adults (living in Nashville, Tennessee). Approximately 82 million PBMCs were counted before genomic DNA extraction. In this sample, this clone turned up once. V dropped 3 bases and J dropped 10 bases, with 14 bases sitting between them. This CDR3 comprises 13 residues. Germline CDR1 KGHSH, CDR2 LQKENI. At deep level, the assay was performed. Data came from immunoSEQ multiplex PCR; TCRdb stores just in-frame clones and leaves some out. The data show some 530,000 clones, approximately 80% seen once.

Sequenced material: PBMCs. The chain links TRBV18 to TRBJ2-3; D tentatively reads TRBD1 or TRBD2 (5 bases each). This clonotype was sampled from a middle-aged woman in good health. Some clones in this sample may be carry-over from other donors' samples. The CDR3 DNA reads TGTGCCAGCTCACCCGAGGGGTCCCCGCCGCAGTATTTT. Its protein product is CASSPEGSPPQYF.